This TCR beta chain was retrieved from a study of cytomegalovirus exposure and HLA in healthy donors. Findings and limits, study-wide: Immune exposure information comprised only CMV serostatus.

Trimming took 6 bases from V and 6 from J; bases not matched to a gene: 7. This CDR3 spans 14 amino acids. Germline V gene lookup returns CDR1 LNHDA and CDR2 SQIVND (reference sequence). With regard to this clone: Its antigen is currently unknown.

13 Jbeta primers and 60 Vbeta primers were used for the PCR. Profiled with immunoSEQ multiplex PCR; TCRdb holds only in-frame clones, not every one. The sample lists about 120,000 clones, about three quarters occurring once. The chain links TRBV19 to TRBJ2-5; the match to TRBD1 covers 10 bases. The TCR originated in an older woman in good health and CMV-seropositive. Sample: PBMCs. The CDR3: CASRRDRGTQTQYF. The DNA of the CDR3 is TGTGCCAGTAGGAGGGACAGGGGTACACAGACCCAGTACTTC.